Shown below are 25 T cell receptor beta chains from a single sample sequenced in a study of T cells in tuberculosis. This table comes from immunoSEQ multiplex PCR, and its TCRdb copy is limited to in-frame clones, with some not included. The table includes around 35,000 clones, 90% to 95% detected once. Sequenced sample: PBMCs. Receptors originate from a donor aged 5 to 30 with latent tuberculosis or without tuberculosis infection. Some clones in this sample may be carry-over from other donors' samples.

The V gene is TRBV9, the J gene TRBJ1-6, with a weak D call TRBD1 (5 bases). The CDR3 contains 15 residues. Trimming cost V 7 bases and J 6 bases, with 17 bases left between them. The germline V gene encodes CDR1 SGDLS and CDR2 YYNGEE. As DNA, the CDR3 is TGTGCCAGCTCTCCCGGGGGGGGGACTAATTCACCCCTCCACTTT. It yields the protein CASSPGGGTNSPLHF.

The chain employs TRBV18 and TRBJ1-2; TRBD1 matches at 8 bases. V dropped 9 bases and J dropped 8; count of bases not matched to a gene: 8. This CDR3 has 12 residues. Germline CDR1 is KGHSH and CDR2 is LQKENI. Here the CDR3 reads CASPDRGGGYTF. DNA for the CDR3: TGTGCCAGTCCCGACAGGGGAGGAGGCTACACCTTC.

The rearrangement links TRBV18 to TRBJ2-7, with TRBD1 matching 7 bases. With 3 bases clipped from V and 3 bases from J, the junction kept 8 bases outside the gene matches. The CDR3 has 15 amino acids. Germline V gives CDR1 KGHSH, CDR2 LQKENI. The CDR3 nucleotides read TGTGCCAGCTCACCGTCGACAGGGCTACTCTACGAGCAGTACTTC. As protein: CASSPSTGLLYEQYF.

The chain combines TRBV5-5 with TRBJ2-6, with TRBD1 matching over 7 bases. V trimming: 4 bases; J trimming: 2 bases; junction bases outside the gene matches: 6. Looked up from germline, CDR1 is SGHKS and CDR2 is YYEKEE (reference sequence). The CDR3 is made up of 16 amino acids. The CDR3 DNA follows: TGTGCCAGCAGCCCCGCAACAGGGGCTGGGGCCAACGTCCTGACTTTC. Protein sequence: CASSPATGAGANVLTF.

J is TRBJ2-1 and V is TRBV19, with D hard to call. Germline lookup yields CDR1 LNHDA and CDR2 SQIVND (reference sequence). V lost 7 bases to trimming and J lost 5 bases, with 18 bases between them. This CDR3 contains 15 residues. CDR3 residues: CASKVGSPRDNEQFF. For the CDR3, the DNA is TGTGCCAGTAAGGTCGGGTCCCCGCGAGACAATGAGCAGTTCTTC. Full variable domain (missing parts from reference TRBV19 and TRBJ2-1): DGGITQSPKYLFRKEGQNVTLSCEQNLNHDAMYWYRQDPGQGLRLIYYSQIVNDFQKGDIAEGYSVSREKKESFPLTVTSAQKNPTAFYLCASKVGSPRDNEQFFGPGTRLTVL.

The genes are TRBV6-6 and TRBJ1-2; 7 bases match TRBD1. Germline assignment: CDR1 MNHNY and CDR2 SVGAGI (reference sequence). This CDR3 spans 16 amino acids. V trimming: 2 bases; J trimming: 1 base; junction bases outside the gene matches: 7. The CDR3 sequence: CASSYRAQGVNYGYTF. The CDR3 DNA sequence: TGTGCCAGCAGTTACCGTGCCCAGGGGGTTAACTATGGCTACACCTTC.

This clone came up once. The chain carries TRBV5-5 and TRBJ2-4; D remains ambiguous. Germline lookup yields CDR1 SGHKS and CDR2 YYEKEE (reference sequence). V gave up 4 bases and J gave up 0 bases, with 8 bases separating them. This CDR3 has 14 amino acids. Here the CDR3 reads CASSPVLAKNIQYF. The DNA for the CDR3 is TGTGCCAGCAGCCCGGTTCTAGCCAAAAACATTCAGTACTTC.

The chain uses TRBV29-1 and TRBJ1-2, with unresolved D. The CDR3 covers 12 residues. From germline, CDR1 is SQVTM and CDR2 ANQGSEA. The V gene lost 6 bases and the J gene lost 4 bases, with 12 bases spanning the gap. The CDR3 is CSVEGSSYGYTF. CDR3 sequence (DNA): TGCAGCGTCGAGGGCAGCAGCTATGGCTACACCTTC.

The table lists this clone with a few counts. The chain combines TRBV7-2 with TRBJ1-5; 8 nucleotides agree with TRBD1. This CDR3 comprises 14 residues. The trim removed 5 bases at V and 4 bases at J, leaving 4 bases unmatched. Germline assignment: CDR1 SGHTA and CDR2 FQGNSA. CDR3 amino acids: CASSPRQGNQPQHF. For the CDR3, the DNA is TGTGCCAGCAGCCCGAGACAGGGGAATCAGCCCCAGCATTTT.

The chain has TRBV4-3 and TRBJ2-3, with D possibly matching TRBD1 (6 bases). The ends were cut back, 0 bases at V and 9 bases at J, with 13 bases in the middle. This CDR3 has 14 residues. The germline gives CDR1 LGHNA, CDR2 YSLEER. CDR3 loop: CASSQETRGRTQYF. DNA of the CDR3: TGCGCCAGCAGCCAAGAAACCAGGGGAAGGACGCAGTATTTT.

This chain connects TRBV6-6 to TRBJ2-7; 7 bases match TRBD2. With 5 bases clipped from V and 7 bases from J, the junction kept 2 bases outside the gene matches. Germline CDR1 and CDR2: MNHNY and SVGAGI (reference sequence). This CDR3 has 11 residues. The CDR3 bases are TGTGCCAGCAGTCAGCGGGGAGAGCAGTACTTC. This codes for CASSQRGEQYF.

The chain is built from TRBV5-1 and TRBJ1-2; D call uncertain. Per germline, CDR1 SGHRS and CDR2 YFSETQ. The CDR3 length is 14 residues. The ends were cut back, 1 base at V and 4 bases at J, with 11 bases in the middle. The CDR3 sequence: CASSLLQEPYGYTF. CDR3 sequence (DNA): TGCGCCAGCAGCTTGTTGCAGGAACCCTATGGCTACACCTTC.

V and J are TRBV11-2 and TRBJ1-1; D gene uncertain. The CDR3 loop spans 14 amino acids. V shed 0 bases and J shed 7 bases, with 12 bases lying between them. CDR1 and CDR2 (germline): SGHAT, FQNNGV. In nucleotides, the CDR3 is TGTGCCAGCAGCTTAGAACATCCTTATGGTGAAGCTTTCTTT. Translation: CASSLEHPYGEAFF.

V and J are TRBV7-2 and TRBJ2-7, with D possibly being TRBD2 (6 bases). Trimming left V 5 bases short and J 1 base short, with 12 bases between. The CDR3 extends over 14 amino acids. Germline lookup yields CDR1 SGHTA and CDR2 FQGNSA. The CDR3 sequence is CASSPRRGSYEQYF. In DNA, the CDR3 is TGTGCCAGCAGCCCCAGACGGGGGTCCTACGAGCAGTACTTC.

The chain carries TRBV7-2 and TRBJ1-1; D possibly corresponds to TRBD1 (6 bases). V was shortened by 5 bases and J by 0 bases, with 13 bases between the two germline ends. The CDR3 has 15 amino acids. Germline loops: CDR1 SGHTA, CDR2 FQGNSA. In DNA, the CDR3 is TGTGCCAGCAGCCGTTCCAGGGGTATGAACACTGAAGCTTTCTTT. Amino acids: CASSRSRGMNTEAFF.

This rearrangement joins TRBV29-1 to TRBJ1-4; D is undetermined. The CDR3 is made up of 11 amino acids. The germline V gene encodes CDR1 SQVTM and CDR2 ANQGSEA. V lost 4 bases, J lost 5 bases, and 5 bases lay in between. In nucleotides, the CDR3 is TGCAGCGTTGTCGGGAATGAAAAACTGTTTTTT. Protein product: CSVVGNEKLFF.

The V call is TRBV5-6, the J call TRBJ2-2; 7 bases fit TRBD1. This CDR3 has 15 residues. Trimming cost V 4 bases and J 3 bases; bases outside gene matches: 6. Looked up from germline, CDR1 is SGHDT and CDR2 is YYEEEE. The CDR3 DNA sequence: TGTGCCAGCAGCGACTCCGGGACAGACACCGGGGAGCTGTTTTTT. It encodes CASSDSGTDTGELFF.

The chain links TRBV9 to TRBJ2-3; 13 nucleotides match TRBD2. This CDR3 has 19 amino acids. After removal of 3 bases from V and 2 bases from J, the junction contained 12 bases not matched to a gene. CDR1 and CDR2 from the germline V gene are SGDLS and YYNGEE. The chain's CDR3 is CASSARLAGGRRNTDTQYF. The CDR3 DNA follows: TGTGCCAGCAGCGCTAGACTAGCGGGGGGCAGGAGGAACACAGATACGCAGTATTTT.

The chain employs TRBV18 and TRBJ1-3; D possibly corresponds to TRBD1 (6 bases). V lost 2 bases, J lost 2 bases, and 10 bases lay in between. Germline CDR1 KGHSH, CDR2 LQKENI. CDR3 length: 15 residues. The CDR3 region has the DNA TGTGCCAGCTCACCATCAACAGGGCCTGGAAACACCATATATTTT. It codes for CASSPSTGPGNTIYF.

This chain connects TRBV6-5 to TRBJ1-1, with a weak D call TRBD1 (5 bases). The V end lost 5 bases, the J end lost 10 bases, and 23 bases lay between the germline ends. The CDR3 loop spans 15 amino acids. Germline CDR1 is MNHEY and CDR2 is SVGAGI. The chain's CDR3 is CASSPPTGASGGAFF. As DNA, the CDR3 is TGTGCCAGCAGTCCCCCGACCGGGGCCTCCGGGGGAGCTTTCTTT.

V is TRBV4-3 and J is TRBJ2-1; 10 bases are shared with TRBD2. The CDR3 loop spans 15 amino acids. J was trimmed by 12 bases and V by 1 base; bases with no gene match: 9. Germline V gives CDR1 LGHNA, CDR2 YSLEER. Here the CDR3 reads CASSQVSSGGGSQFF. The CDR3 nucleotides read TGCGCCAGCAGCCAAGTTTCTAGCGGGGGTGGATCGCAGTTCTTC.

This chain uses TRBV11-3 with TRBJ2-7, with D possibly being TRBD2 (6 bases). The CDR3 has 13 amino acids. CDR1 SGHNT and CDR2 YENEEA come from the germline V gene. Trimming pared 0 bases from V and 5 bases from J, leaving 8 bases between. In DNA, the CDR3 is TGTGCCAGCAGCTTAGAGACTAGAGACGAGCAGTACTTC. Its protein product is CASSLETRDEQYF.

The chain joins TRBV11-2 to TRBJ1-2; no clear D. This CDR3 contains 17 residues. The V gene lost 0 bases and the J gene lost 2 bases, with 16 bases spanning the gap. Germline CDR1 and CDR2: SGHAT and FQNNGV. The CDR3 loop is CASSLDVAGSYNYGYTF. The CDR3 DNA follows: TGTGCCAGCAGCTTAGATGTGGCAGGCTCCTACAACTATGGCTACACCTTC.

The gene calls are TRBV9 and TRBJ2-6; D gene uncertain. There are 15 residues in the CDR3. Trimming removed 1 base from V and 0 bases from J, with 5 bases in between. The germline V gene has CDR1 SGDLS and CDR2 YYNGEE. CDR3 bases: TGTGCCAGCAGCGTACCTATCTCTGGGGCCAACGTCCTGACTTTC. Protein: CASSVPISGANVLTF.

The chain employs TRBV7-9 and TRBJ1-1; tentatively, D is TRBD1 (5 bases). Germline V CDR1 and CDR2: SEHNR, FQNEAQ (reference sequence). Deletions cut 1 base from V and 4 bases from J, with 13 bases between. CDR3 size: 15 residues. The CDR3 DNA is TGTGCCAGCAGCTTAGAAGCGGGGCCGGGCACTGAAGCTTTCTTT. Translation gives CASSLEAGPGTEAFF.